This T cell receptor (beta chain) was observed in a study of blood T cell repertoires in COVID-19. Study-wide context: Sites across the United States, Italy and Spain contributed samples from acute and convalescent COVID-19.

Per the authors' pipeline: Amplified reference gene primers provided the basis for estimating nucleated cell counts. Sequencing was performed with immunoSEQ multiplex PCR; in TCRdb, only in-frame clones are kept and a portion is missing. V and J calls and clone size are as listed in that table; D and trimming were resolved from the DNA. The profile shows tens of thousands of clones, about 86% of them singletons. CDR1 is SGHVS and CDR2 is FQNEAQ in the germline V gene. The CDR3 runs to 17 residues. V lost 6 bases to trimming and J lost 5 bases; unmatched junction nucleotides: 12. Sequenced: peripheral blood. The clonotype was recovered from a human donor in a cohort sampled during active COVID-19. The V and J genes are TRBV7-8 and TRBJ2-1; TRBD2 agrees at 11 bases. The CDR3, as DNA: TGTGCCAGCAGGGTGCCACTGATAGCGGGGGGGAACAATGAGCAGTTCTTC. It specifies CASRVPLIAGGNNEQFF.